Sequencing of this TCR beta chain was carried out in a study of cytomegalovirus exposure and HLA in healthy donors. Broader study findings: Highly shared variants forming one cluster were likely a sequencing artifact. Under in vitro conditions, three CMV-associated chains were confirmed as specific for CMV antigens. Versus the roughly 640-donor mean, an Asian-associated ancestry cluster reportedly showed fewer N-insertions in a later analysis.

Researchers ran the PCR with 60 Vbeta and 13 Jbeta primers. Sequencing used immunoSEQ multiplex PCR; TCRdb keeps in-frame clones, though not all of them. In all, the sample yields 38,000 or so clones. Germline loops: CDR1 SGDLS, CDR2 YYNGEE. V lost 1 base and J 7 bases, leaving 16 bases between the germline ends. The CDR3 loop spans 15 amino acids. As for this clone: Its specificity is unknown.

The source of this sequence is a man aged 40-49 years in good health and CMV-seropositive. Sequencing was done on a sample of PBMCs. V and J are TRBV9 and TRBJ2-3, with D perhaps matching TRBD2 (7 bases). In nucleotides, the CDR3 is TGTGCCAGCAGCGTACTTGGGGGGGGCGCGAATACGCAGTATTTT. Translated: CASSVLGGGANTQYF.